A single sample is the source of the 5 T cell receptor beta chains below, sequenced in a study of blood T cell repertoires in COVID-19. Data came from immunoSEQ multiplex PCR; TCRdb stores just in-frame clones and leaves some out. This table has about 140,000 clones, roughly four fifths appearing once. Input material: peripheral blood. The receptor set was obtained from a woman of 80 years or more with active or convalescent COVID-19.

Here the CDR3 DNA reads TGTGCCACCACGCCGGGGGCCGGGGGGCTGAACACTGAAGCTTTCTTT. Encoded protein: CATTPGAGGLNTEAFF. This chain links TRBV10-3 with TRBJ1-1; TRBD1 might be the D (6 bases). Germline-derived CDR1 and CDR2 are ENHRY and SYGVKD. CDR3 length: 16 residues. The V end was cut by 10 bases, the J end by 0 bases, with 21 bases between.

The chain links TRBV4-1 to TRBJ2-5; TRBD2 agrees at 10 bases. Losses at the gene ends were 2 bases for V and 2 bases for J; bases not matched to a gene: 11. CDR1 and CDR2 from the germline V gene are MGHRA and YSYEKL. The length of the CDR3 is 18 residues. CDR3 protein: CASSQKLAGNLVQETQYF. CDR3 bases: TGCGCCAGCAGCCAAAAACTAGCGGGGAACCTGGTTCAAGAGACCCAGTACTTC.

The genes are TRBV6-2 or TRBV6-3 and TRBJ1-5, with D unresolved. CDR3 size: 14 residues. Germline values: CDR1 MNHEY, CDR2 SVGEGT. With 2 bases removed from V and 3 bases from J, the gap between germline ends came to 8 bases. The DNA for the CDR3 is TGTGCCAGCAGTTACCAGGCGTACAATCAGCCCCAGCATTTT. Amino acid sequence: CASSYQAYNQPQHF.

The chain employs TRBV6-5 and TRBJ2-2; TRBD2 matches at 10 bases. CDR3 length: 15 amino acids. V dropped 6 bases and J dropped 3; count of bases not matched to a gene: 4. CDR1 and CDR2 (germline): MNHEY, SVGAGI. CDR3 loop: CASRPSGGHTGELFF. The DNA of the CDR3 is TGTGCCAGCAGACCTAGCGGGGGTCACACCGGGGAGCTGTTTTTT.

This chain uses TRBV5-1 with TRBJ1-1; maybe TRBD1 (5 bases). The germline CDR1 and CDR2 sequences are SGHRS and YFSETQ. The CDR3 is 15 amino acids. V lost 5 bases and J 1 base, leaving 15 bases between the germline ends. CDR3 DNA: TGCGCCAGCAGGCCTAGGGGTAATGGGAACACTGAAGCTTTCTTT. Residues: CASRPRGNGNTEAFF.